This TCR beta chain was sequenced in a study of T cell responses to AZD1222 COVID-19 vaccine. The wider study: Investigators merged groups given second doses at roughly 4 or roughly 12 weeks.

In the case of this clone: Its antigen is not known.

Notes on the study in general: The study found Spike-specific TCR breadth and depth rose after two AZD1222 doses. Clonal diversity was possibly underestimated, and white British individuals and females predominated among donors.

Profiled with immunoSEQ multiplex PCR; TCRdb holds only in-frame clones, not every one. The sample consists of some 100,000 clones, around nine tenths of them appearing once. The length of the CDR3 is 13 residues. Germline CDR1 is GTSNPN and CDR2 is SVGIG (reference sequence). Trimming left V 4 bases short and J 4 bases short, with 11 bases between. The specimen was peripheral blood, collected on day 0 of AZD1222 vaccination. This clonotype was obtained from an adult in good health. The chain carries TRBV30 and TRBJ1-3; D unclear. CDR3 loop: CAWNRDGGNTIYF. CDR3 nucleotides: TGTGCCTGGAACCGCGACGGAGGAAACACCATATATTTT.